This is a list of T cell receptor beta chains from one sample in a study of regulatory T cells in long-lasting Graves disease. TCRdb used MiXCR to reprocess the multiplex PCR reads, holding one entry per CDR3 protein. The profile shows about 430,000 distinct CDR3 sequences, 15% of them singletons. These data also formed part of another study, on T cells in Graves' hyperthyroidism and ophthalmopathy.

The source material was peripheral blood mononuclear cells (PBMCs), sampled at new diagnosis, from a patient treated with antithyroid drugs. The source of these receptors is a woman between 35 and 50 years old with Graves disease. Each CDR3 is given with its conserved first and last residue. The D gene is left open where the match is weak. Size values are once, few and many counts, or a class for expanded clones, and some rows have none.

many	NA	14	TRBV3-1	TRBJ2-2	CASSQQSITGELFF	TGTGCCAGCAGCCAACAGTCTATCACCGGGGAGCTGTTTTTT
few	NA	16	TRBV12-5	TRBJ2-1	CASGLDRGRGTGEQFF	TGTGCTAGTGGTTTGGACCGGGGCAGGGGAACAGGTGAGCAGTTCTTC
NA	TRBD2	18	TRBV19	TRBJ2-1	CASSISGLTSPTYNEQFF	TGTGCCAGTAGTATCAGCGGACTGACTAGCCCTACCTACAATGAGCAGTTCTTC
many	TRBD1	18	TRBV2	TRBJ1-4	CASREPGQASPTNEKLFF	TGTGCCAGCAGAGAGCCGGGACAGGCAAGTCCAACTAATGAAAAACTGTTTTTT
few	TRBD2	15	TRBV20-1	TRBJ2-5	CSARDVSGYQGTQYF	TGCAGTGCTAGAGATGTTAGCGGGTACCAAGGGACCCAGTACTTC
many	NA	18	TRBV7-2	TRBJ1-2	CASSLEVPGAGGDYGYTF	TGTGCCAGCAGCTTAGAGGTGCCAGGGGCCGGGGGAGACTATGGCTACACCTTC
many	TRBD1	18	TRBV20-1	TRBJ2-2	CSARRGTGTAGGTGELFF	TGCAGTGCTAGAAGAGGGACAGGGACGGCCGGGGGCACCGGGGAGCTGTTTTTT
many	NA	21	TRBV2	TRBJ2-7	CASSEAFEGSGLTHFAYEQYF	TGTGCCAGCAGTGAAGCGTTCGAGGGGTCCGGACTAACCCATTTCGCCTACGAGCAGTACTTC
many	TRBD2	14	TRBV19	TRBJ2-7	CASSQNRGDYEQYF	TGTGCCAGTAGCCAAAACCGGGGGGACTACGAGCAGTACTTC
NA	NA	16	TRBV28	TRBJ2-1	CASNVLRGRDYNEQFF	TGTGCCAGCAATGTACTCAGGGGGAGGGATTACAATGAGCAGTTCTTC
few	TRBD2	15	TRBV5-1	TRBJ2-1	CASSLLAYEDNEQFF	TGCGCCAGCAGCTTACTAGCGTATGAGGACAATGAGCAGTTCTTC
many	NA	15	TRBV6-5	TRBJ1-1	CASSWPGRSNTEAFF	TGTGCCAGCAGTTGGCCGGGACGGTCGAACACTGAAGCTTTCTTT
NA	NA	12	TRBV6-2/TRBV6-3	TRBJ2-1	CASSYGVEEQFF	TGTGCCAGCAGTTACGGGGTCGAAGAGCAGTTCTTC
once	TRBD1	14	TRBV5-1	TRBJ1-4	CASKTGGERGKLFF	TGCGCCAGCAAAACAGGGGGCGAACGTGGGAAACTGTTTTTT
few	TRBD1	14	TRBV3-1	TRBJ2-5	CASSQDDRGETQYF	TGTGCCAGCAGCCAAGATGACAGGGGGGAGACCCAGTACTTC
few	NA	15	TRBV6-1	TRBJ1-4	CASSPPGGEGEKLFF	TGTGCCAGCAGCCCCCCTGGGGGGGAGGGGGAAAAACTGTTTTTT
many	NA	14	TRBV27	TRBJ1-2	CASSPQTANYGYTF	TGTGCCAGCAGTCCCCAGACAGCTAACTATGGCTACACCTTC
NA	NA	15	TRBV4-2	TRBJ1-4	CASSQDSSGGEKLFF	TGTGCCAGCAGCCAGGACTCCTCAGGCGGTGAAAAACTGTTTTTT
many	NA	12	TRBV7-9	TRBJ2-2	CASRDNTGELFF	TGTGCCAGCAGAGATAACACCGGGGAGCTGTTTTTT
many	TRBD2	15	TRBV12-3/TRBV12-4	TRBJ2-7	CASSPTLAGGYEQYF	TGTGCCAGCAGTCCTACCCTAGCGGGAGGGTACGAGCAGTACTTC
many	TRBD2	17	TRBV15	TRBJ2-2	CATSRDMGLVVTGELFF	TGTGCCACCAGCAGAGACATGGGACTAGTCGTGACCGGGGAGCTGTTTTTT
NA	TRBD2	16	TRBV28	TRBJ2-1	CASTLRGLAGNNEQFF	TGTGCCAGCACCCTAAGGGGACTAGCGGGAAACAATGAGCAGTTCTTC
many	NA	15	TRBV28	TRBJ2-7	CASSSTPGQNYEQYF	TGTGCCAGCAGTTCGACTCCGGGACAAAACTACGAGCAGTACTTC
many	TRBD2	15	TRBV28	TRBJ2-7	CASSPRSSGTYEQYF	TGTGCCAGCAGTCCCAGGAGTAGCGGGACCTACGAGCAGTACTTC
many	NA	14	TRBV2	TRBJ1-1	CASSASVTAYEAFF	TGTGCCAGCAGCGCGTCAGTGACAGCCTATGAAGCTTTCTTT
few	TRBD1	15	TRBV13	TRBJ2-5	CASSLVTGGGETQYF	TGTGCCAGCAGCTTAGTGACAGGGGGCGGGGAGACCCAGTACTTC
once	NA	13	TRBV28	TRBJ2-4	CASSPQGRGIQYF	TGTGCCAGCAGTCCACAGGGTCGGGGCATTCAGTACTTC
many	NA	14	TRBV28	TRBJ2-2	CASSSQYKAGELFF	TGTGCCAGCAGTTCACAATACAAAGCCGGGGAGCTGTTTTTT
few	NA	16	TRBV7-2	TRBJ1-2	CASSTTRWGGGYGYTF	TGTGCCAGCAGCACTACCAGGTGGGGCGGAGGTTATGGCTACACCTTC
NA	NA	15	TRBV6-1	TRBJ1-5	CASRPEQVLLGPQHF	TGTGCCAGCAGACCCGAACAGGTGCTTCTTGGGCCCCAGCATTTT
many	NA	13	TRBV14	TRBJ1-4	CASSHFQGWELFF	TGTGCCAGCAGCCACTTTCAGGGGTGGGAACTGTTTTTT
many	TRBD2	15	TRBV19	TRBJ2-1	CASSISSGPYNEQFF	TGTGCCAGTAGTATTTCTAGCGGGCCCTACAATGAGCAGTTCTTC
NA	NA	15	TRBV19	TRBJ1-5	CASSQYPSGNQPQHF	TGTGCCAGTAGCCAATACCCCAGCGGGAATCAGCCCCAGCATTTT
many	NA	12	TRBV20-1	TRBJ2-7	CSARQSSYEQYF	TGCAGTGCCCGACAGAGCTCCTACGAGCAGTACTTC
many	TRBD1	14	TRBV20-1	TRBJ1-2	CSARGGTGDGGYTF	TGCAGTGCTAGAGGGGGGACAGGGGACGGTGGCTACACCTTC
many	NA	14	TRBV12-3/TRBV12-4	TRBJ1-6	CASSFQHLNSPLHF	TGTGCCAGCAGTTTTCAACATTTGAATTCACCCCTCCACTTT
many	TRBD2	14	TRBV5-4	TRBJ2-7	CASSTGTSGSRQYF	TGTGCCAGCAGCACCGGGACTAGCGGGTCCCGGCAGTACTTC
many	NA	14	TRBV28	TRBJ2-7	CASRNPGENYEQYF	TGTGCCAGCAGAAATCCCGGGGAAAACTACGAGCAGTACTTC
NA	NA	16	TRBV5-4	TRBJ1-3	CASSLAGATLGNTIYF	TGTGCCAGCAGCTTGGCGGGGGCAACTCTCGGAAACACCATATATTTT
many	NA	14	TRBV9	TRBJ1-2	CASSVAGRALGYTF	TGTGCCAGCAGCGTAGCAGGCAGGGCTCTGGGCTACACCTTC
NA	NA	14	TRBV4-1	TRBJ2-3	CASSQDPPPDTQYF	TGCGCCAGCAGCCAAGATCCTCCGCCAGATACGCAGTATTTT
NA	TRBD1	15	TRBV18	TRBJ2-1	CASSTPGQTYNEQFF	TGTGCCAGCTCAACCCCGGGACAGACCTACAATGAGCAGTTCTTC
few	TRBD2	19	TRBV6-1	TRBJ2-3	CASSPDGPGLAGAKDTQYF	TGTGCCAGCAGTCCCGACGGACCGGGACTAGCGGGAGCCAAAGATACGCAGTATTTT
many	TRBD1	13	TRBV6-2/TRBV6-3	TRBJ2-7	CASRTGGSYEQYF	TGTGCCAGCAGGACAGGGGGCAGCTACGAGCAGTACTTC